This T cell receptor (beta chain) derives from a study of cytomegalovirus exposure and HLA in healthy donors. This clone was found once. The CDR3 sequence is 15 residues long. CDR1 SGHVS and CDR2 FNYEAQ come from the germline V gene. Germline trimming cut 1 base from V and 7 bases from J; bases unmatched to any gene: 6. PCR employed 60 Vbeta and 13 Jbeta primers. Assay used: immunoSEQ multiplex PCR; TCRdb lists only in-frame clones, some missing. The data contain 150,000 to 200,000 clones, less than 90% of them seen just once; the ten biggest clones take up around 6.5%. The receptor's source is a male donor in good health and CMV-seropositive. The sample comprised PBMCs. The chain carries TRBV7-6 and TRBJ2-1; 8 bases are shared with TRBD2. The CDR3 bases are TGTGCCAGCAGCTTAGGCCTAGCGGGCGGGAATGAGCAGTTCTTC. Its translation: CASSLGLAGGNEQFF.